This is a list of T cell receptor beta chains from one sample in a study of cytomegalovirus exposure and HLA in healthy donors. Sequencing used immunoSEQ multiplex PCR; TCRdb keeps in-frame clones, though not all of them. The table lists about 77,000 clones, over 70% of them singletons. Sequencing used PBMCs. The origin of the receptors is a man aged 35-49 years in good health and CMV-seronegative. CDR3s include the opening cysteine and the closing phenylalanine or tryptophan. D genes are given only for firm matches. Clone sizes are given selectively: once, few, many, or a class where the clone is expanded.

abundance,d_gene,v_gene,j_gene,CDR3aa,CDR3nt
.,TRBD1,TRBV6-1,TRBJ2-7,CASRLSMGQTYEQYF,TGTGCCAGCAGACTATCAATGGGACAGACCTACGAGCAGTACTTC
.,.,TRBV19,TRBJ1-6,CASRNIQGRYSPLHF,TGTGCCAGTAGGAACATCCAGGGGCGCTATTCACCCCTCCACTTT
.,TRBD2,TRBV2,TRBJ2-1,CASSGRALTSGSGNEQFF,TGTGCCAGCAGCGGGAGGGCTTTGACTAGCGGGAGTGGAAATGAGCAGTTCTTC
few,TRBD2,TRBV5-1,TRBJ2-5,CASSLNSGEETQYF,TGCGCCAGCAGCTTGAATAGCGGGGAGGAGACCCAGTACTTC
few,TRBD1,TRBV7-2,TRBJ1-2,CASSVGQGEGYTF,TGTGCCAGCAGCGTGGGACAGGGCGAGGGCTACACCTTC
.,.,TRBV18,TRBJ1-2,CASSPNRESANYGYTF,TGTGCCAGCTCTCCGAACAGGGAATCAGCTAACTATGGCTACACCTTC
few,.,TRBV29-1,TRBJ1-1,CSVTRVNTEAFF,TGCAGCGTTACCAGGGTTAACACTGAAGCTTTCTTT
.,.,TRBV19,TRBJ2-3,CASSIFGIGTDTQYF,TGTGCCAGTAGTATTTTCGGGATCGGGACAGATACGCAGTATTTT
.,.,TRBV27,TRBJ1-2,CASSPGRGVIGGYTF,TGTGCCAGCAGTCCCGGTAGGGGCGTAATCGGTGGCTACACCTTC
few,TRBD1,TRBV11-2,TRBJ1-1,CASSGPGAGGTEAFF,TGTGCCAGCAGCGGCCCAGGGGCAGGGGGGACTGAAGCTTTCTTT
.,.,TRBV7-8,TRBJ1-6,CASSSLRETGTNSPLHF,TGTGCCAGCAGCTCGTTAAGGGAAACAGGGACTAATTCACCCCTCCACTTT
.,.,TRBV5-1,TRBJ2-7,CASSSGQILTYEQYF,TGCGCCAGCAGCTCGGGACAAATTCTTACCTACGAGCAGTACTTC
.,.,TRBV18,TRBJ2-2,CASSPRGAGTGELFF,TGTGCCAGCTCACCGCGGGGCGCGGGCACCGGGGAGCTGTTTTTT
.,.,TRBV11-2,TRBJ2-7,CASTPGANYEQYF,TGTGCCAGCACCCCTGGAGCTAACTACGAGCAGTACTTC
few,.,TRBV5-5,TRBJ1-6,CASSSDGGVSPLHF,TGTGCCAGCAGTTCCGACGGCGGGGTTTCACCCCTCCACTTT
.,TRBD2,TRBV5-1,TRBJ2-5,CASGPILAGGRETQYF,TGCGCCAGCGGCCCGATCTTAGCGGGAGGCCGAGAGACCCAGTACTTC
.,.,TRBV9,TRBJ2-3,CASSVDSGRDTQYF,TGTGCCAGCAGCGTAGATAGCGGTCGCGATACGCAGTATTTT
.,.,TRBV15,TRBJ2-7,CATSREIGAGSYEQYF,TGTGCCACCAGCAGGGAGATAGGGGCGGGGTCCTACGAGCAGTACTTC
.,TRBD1,TRBV11-3,TRBJ2-5,CVSSSPTGGGETQYF,TGTGTCAGCAGCTCGCCGACAGGGGGCGGGGAGACCCAGTACTTC
once,TRBD1,TRBV2,TRBJ1-3,CASSSPTGDRDRLSSGNTIYF,TGTGCCAGCAGTTCCCCTACCGGGGACAGGGATCGACTTAGCTCTGGAAACACCATATATTTT
once,.,TRBV4-1,TRBJ1-5,CASSPSSADYQPQHF,TGCGCCAGCAGCCCATCTTCGGCAGACTATCAGCCCCAGCATTTT
.,.,TRBV25-1,TRBJ1-5,CASSESAGEYQPQHF,TGTGCCAGCAGTGAATCGGCAGGGGAGTATCAGCCCCAGCATTTT
.,.,TRBV5-1,TRBJ2-2,CASSLLGRLDNTGELFF,TGCGCCAGCAGCTTGCTAGGGAGGCTCGATAACACCGGGGAGCTGTTTTTT
few,TRBD1,TRBV7-9,TRBJ2-3,CASSFDRGLDAQYF,TGTGCCAGCAGCTTCGACAGGGGGCTAGATGCGCAGTATTTT
.,.,TRBV7-9,TRBJ2-7,CASSLFQDYEQYF,TGTGCCAGCAGCTTATTTCAGGACTACGAGCAGTACTTC
.,.,TRBV10-3,TRBJ2-5,CAISGWGQNQETQYF,TGTGCCATCAGTGGTTGGGGCCAGAACCAAGAGACCCAGTACTTC
.,.,TRBV28,TRBJ1-5,CATEGGPNQPQHF,TGTGCCACCGAGGGGGGGCCCAATCAGCCCCAGCATTTT
.,.,TRBV27,TRBJ1-5,CASSLSDRINQPQHF,TGTGCCAGCAGTTTATCGGACAGAATCAATCAGCCCCAGCATTTT
.,.,TRBV10-3,TRBJ2-6,CAINPGGLGANVLTF,TGTGCCATCAACCCGGGGGGCCTCGGGGCCAACGTCCTGACTTTC
.,.,TRBV6-5,TRBJ1-1,CASRAFTEAFF,TGTGCCAGCAGAGCTTTTACTGAAGCTTTCTTT
.,TRBD1,TRBV28,TRBJ2-7,CASALGQGAHEQYF,TGTGCCAGCGCCTTGGGACAGGGGGCCCACGAGCAGTACTTC
.,.,TRBV7-9,TRBJ2-5,CASSLSGGRETQYF,TGTGCCAGCAGCTTATCTGGCGGGCGGGAGACCCAGTACTTC
.,.,TRBV6-1,TRBJ2-3,CASSEGIGGTDTQYF,TGTGCCAGCAGTGAAGGTATCGGGGGCACAGATACGCAGTATTTT
once,.,TRBV11-2,TRBJ2-7,CASSLDPLVEQYF,TGTGCCAGCAGCTTAGACCCCCTAGTCGAGCAGTACTTC
.,TRBD1,TRBV28,TRBJ2-4,CASTPRTGKKNSQYF,TGTGCCAGCACCCCCCGGACAGGGAAAAAAAACAGTCAGTACTTC
.,.,TRBV5-1,TRBJ2-7,CASRLDRYEQYF,TGCGCCAGCAGATTAGACAGATACGAGCAGTACTTC
few,TRBD1,TRBV19,TRBJ2-7,CASSWTGAYEQYF,TGTGCCAGTAGTTGGACAGGGGCTTACGAGCAGTACTTC